These T cell receptor beta chains were read from a single sample in a study of monozygotic twins with inflammatory bowel disease. TCRdb reprocessed the 5' RACE reads and stores each CDR3 protein as one record, lacking DNA. The specimen's table records approximately 400,000 distinct CDR3 sequences. Sequencing was done on a sample of blood. The receptor set was obtained from a human donor with ulcerative colitis or Crohn's disease, or a healthy co-twin of an affected twin (not recorded which). The CDR3 runs from the conserved cysteine through the conserved F or W. Fields, in order: J gene, V gene, CDR3 protein.

>TRBJ2-5|TRBV20-1
CSARSLSAPGLGTYQETQYF
>TRBJ2-7|TRBV28
CASSLGEGNEQYF
>TRBJ2-1|TRBV25-1
CASSPLGAYNEQFF
>TRBJ1-5|TRBV20-1
CSARIGQPQHF
>TRBJ1-1|TRBV5-1
CASSSGAGTTEAFF
>TRBJ2-1|TRBV20-1
CSARSGGALQVF
>TRBJ2-1|TRBV7-2
CASSPGGGNYNEQFF
>TRBJ2-1|TRBV7-2
CASSLVIHEQFF
>TRBJ2-1|TRBV7-3
CASSKTPRRGSYNEQFF
>TRBJ2-2|TRBV13
CASSLYLREQGRSATGELFF
>TRBJ2-7|TRBV20-1
CSARESHEQYF
>TRBJ1-2|TRBV20-1
CSARSGRDGYTF
>TRBJ2-5|TRBV20-1
CSAPRQGSGETQYF
>TRBJ1-4|TRBV18
CASSPKGMNEKLFF
>TRBJ1-2|TRBV20-1
CSASGYYGYTF
>TRBJ1-3|TRBV25-1
CASSGSVSGNTIYF
>TRBJ1-1|TRBV11-2
CASSLVWANPNTEAFF
>TRBJ2-5|TRBV3-1
CASSQFREIQETQYF
>TRBJ2-3|TRBV3-1
CASSQDTGGLSTDTQYF
>TRBJ1-2|TRBV27
CASRAGNYGYTF
>TRBJ2-7|TRBV4-1
CASSQYGTSGSLYEQYF
>TRBJ2-7|TRBV28
CASRSQGAHYEQYF
>TRBJ1-5|TRBV11-2
CASSLTDGNQAQHF
>TRBJ2-3|TRBV6-1
CASKHRSTDTQYF
>TRBJ1-2|TRBV5-6
CASSKITGAWGYTF
>TRBJ1-1|TRBV7-9
CASSPRNRGNTEAFF
>TRBJ2-7|TRBV3-1
CASSRGSGFSSSYEQYF
>TRBJ1-2|TRBV20-1
CSAQPGQPYGYTF
>TRBJ2-7|TRBV11-2
CASSMYISEQYF
>TRBJ1-2|TRBV4-3
CASSQDAHSYGYTF
>TRBJ1-4|TRBV12-3/TRBV12-4
CASSLAGGWEKLFF
>TRBJ2-7|TRBV5-1
CASSLLADPFYEQYF
>TRBJ2-2|TRBV7-2
CASSPLTSGYSRGELFF
>TRBJ2-1|TRBV7-2
CASSLDTGLARNEQFF
>TRBJ2-1|TRBV11-1
CASRGQGYYEQFF
>TRBJ2-7|TRBV6-2/TRBV6-3
CASTQNSYGEQYF
>TRBJ2-7|TRBV30
CAWEQGSRMNEQYF
>TRBJ2-1|TRBV27
CASKGGAYNEQFF
>TRBJ2-7|TRBV12-3/TRBV12-4
CASRSGGSGEQYF
>TRBJ2-2|TRBV6-2/TRBV6-3
CASSYSKAGAPPGELFF
>TRBJ1-1|TRBV6-1
CASSQTGRGTEAFF
>TRBJ2-7|TRBV7-2
CASSLLWLYEQYF
>TRBJ1-2|TRBV7-9
CASSTWGEKGYTF
>TRBJ1-6|TRBV5-1
CASNSGQGGNSPLHF
>TRBJ1-6|TRBV12-3/TRBV12-4
CASTLSGPPSNSPLHF